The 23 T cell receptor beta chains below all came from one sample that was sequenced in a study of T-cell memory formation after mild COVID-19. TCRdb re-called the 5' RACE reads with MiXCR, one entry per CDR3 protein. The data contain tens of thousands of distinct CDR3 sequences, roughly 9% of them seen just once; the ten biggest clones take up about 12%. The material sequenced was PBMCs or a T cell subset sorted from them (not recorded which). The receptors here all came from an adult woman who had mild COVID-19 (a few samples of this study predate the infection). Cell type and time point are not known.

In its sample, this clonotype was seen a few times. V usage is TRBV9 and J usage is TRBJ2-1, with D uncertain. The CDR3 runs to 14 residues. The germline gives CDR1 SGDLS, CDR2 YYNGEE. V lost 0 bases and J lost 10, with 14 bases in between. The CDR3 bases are TGTGCCAGCAGCGTAGATTATTCGGAGAGCGAGCAGTTCTTC. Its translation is CASSVDYSESEQFF.

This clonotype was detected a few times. The CDR3 bases are TGCGCCAGCAGAGAGGGGTCGAACACTGAAGCTTTCTTT. Amino acid sequence: CASREGSNTEAFF. The chain recombines TRBV5-1 with TRBJ1-1, with TRBD1 as a possible D gene (5 bases). CDR3 length: 13 residues. The germline gives CDR1 SGHRS, CDR2 YFSETQ. V was cut by 5 bases and J by 1 base, with 9 bases left in between. Using reference TRBV5-1 and TRBJ1-1 for the parts outside the CDR3, the full variable domain is KAGVTQTPRYLIKTRGQQVTLSCSPISGHRSVSWYQQTPGQGLQFLFEYFSETQRNKGNFPGRFSGRQFSNSRSEMNVSTLELGDSALYLCASREGSNTEAFFGQGTRLTVV.

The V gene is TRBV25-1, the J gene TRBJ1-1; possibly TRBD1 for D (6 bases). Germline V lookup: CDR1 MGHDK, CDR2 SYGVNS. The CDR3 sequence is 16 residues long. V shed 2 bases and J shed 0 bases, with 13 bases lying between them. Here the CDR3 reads CASSEGGGTLNTEAFF. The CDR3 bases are TGTGCCAGCAGTGAAGGGGGGGGCACCCTGAACACTGAAGCTTTCTTT. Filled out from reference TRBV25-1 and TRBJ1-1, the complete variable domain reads EADIYQTPRYLVIGTGKKITLECSQTMGHDKMYWYQQDPGMELHLIHYSYGVNSTEKGDLSSESTVSRIRTEHFPLTLESARPSHTSQYLCASSEGGGTLNTEAFFGQGTRLTVV.

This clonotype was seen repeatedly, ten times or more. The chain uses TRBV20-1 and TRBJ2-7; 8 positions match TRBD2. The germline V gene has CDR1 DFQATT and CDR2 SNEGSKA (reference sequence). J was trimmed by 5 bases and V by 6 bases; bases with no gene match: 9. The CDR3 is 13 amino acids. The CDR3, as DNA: TGCAGTGCGCCCAGGAGCGGGGGTAACGAGCAGTACTTC. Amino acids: CSAPRSGGNEQYF.

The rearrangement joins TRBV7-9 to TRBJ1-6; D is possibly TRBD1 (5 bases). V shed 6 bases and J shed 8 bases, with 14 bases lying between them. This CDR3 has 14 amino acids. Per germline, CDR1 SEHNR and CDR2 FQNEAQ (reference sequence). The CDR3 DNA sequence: TGTGCCAGCAGTCGCCGGGACGGGGATTCACCCCTCCACTTT. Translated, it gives CASSRRDGDSPLHF. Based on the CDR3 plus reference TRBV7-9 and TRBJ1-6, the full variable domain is DTGVSQNPRHKITKRGQNVTFRCDPISEHNRLYWYRQTLGQGPEFLTYFQNEAQLEKSRLLSDRFSAERPKGSFSTLEIQRTEQGDSAMYLCASSRRDGDSPLHFGNGTRLTVT.

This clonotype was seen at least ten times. The CDR3 reads CATSIGGSYNEQFF. DNA for the CDR3: TGTGCCACCAGTATAGGGGGGTCCTACAATGAGCAGTTCTTC. This rearrangement joins TRBV24-1 to TRBJ2-1; D is tentatively TRBD1 or TRBD2 (6 bases each). CDR1 and CDR2 (germline): KGHDR, SFDVKD. V gave up 6 bases and J gave up 1 base, with 9 bases separating them. This CDR3 has 14 amino acids.

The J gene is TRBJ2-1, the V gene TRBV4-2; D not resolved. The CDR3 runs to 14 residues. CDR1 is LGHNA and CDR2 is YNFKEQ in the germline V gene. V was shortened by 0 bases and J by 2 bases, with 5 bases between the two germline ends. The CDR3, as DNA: TGTGCCAGCAGCCAAGAGTATGCCTACAATGAGCAGTTCTTC. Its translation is CASSQEYAYNEQFF.

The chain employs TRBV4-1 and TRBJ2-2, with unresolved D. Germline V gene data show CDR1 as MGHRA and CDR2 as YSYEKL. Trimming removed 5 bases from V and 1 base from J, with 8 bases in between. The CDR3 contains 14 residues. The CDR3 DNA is TGCGCCAGCAGCATTCAAGTGAACACCGGGGAGCTGTTTTTT. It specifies CASSIQVNTGELFF.

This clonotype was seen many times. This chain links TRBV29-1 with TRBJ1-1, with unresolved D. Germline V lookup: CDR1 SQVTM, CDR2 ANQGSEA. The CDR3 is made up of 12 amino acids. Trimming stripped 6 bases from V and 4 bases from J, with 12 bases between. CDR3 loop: CSVVTTSTEAFF. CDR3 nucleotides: TGCAGCGTGGTAACAACAAGCACTGAAGCTTTCTTT.

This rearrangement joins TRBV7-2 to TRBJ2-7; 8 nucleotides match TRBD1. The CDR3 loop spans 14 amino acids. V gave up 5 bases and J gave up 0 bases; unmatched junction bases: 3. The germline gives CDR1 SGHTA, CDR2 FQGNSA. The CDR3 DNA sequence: TGTGCCAGCAGCCGGACAGGGAGCTCCTACGAGCAGTACTTC. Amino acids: CASSRTGSSYEQYF.

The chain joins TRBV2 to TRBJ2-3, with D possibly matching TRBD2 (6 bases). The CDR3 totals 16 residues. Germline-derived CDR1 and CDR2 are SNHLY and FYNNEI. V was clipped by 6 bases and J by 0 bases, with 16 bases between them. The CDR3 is CASRPLGLRSTDTQYF. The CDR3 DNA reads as TGTGCCAGCAGACCTCTAGGACTACGAAGCACAGATACGCAGTATTTT.

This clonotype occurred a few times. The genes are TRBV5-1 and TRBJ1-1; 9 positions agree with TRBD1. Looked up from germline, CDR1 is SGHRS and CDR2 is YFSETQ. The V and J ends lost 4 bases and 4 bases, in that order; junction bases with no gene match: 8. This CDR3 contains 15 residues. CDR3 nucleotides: TGCGCCAGCAGCCCGGGACAGGGAGGGGGCACTGAAGCTTTCTTT. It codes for CASSPGQGGGTEAFF.

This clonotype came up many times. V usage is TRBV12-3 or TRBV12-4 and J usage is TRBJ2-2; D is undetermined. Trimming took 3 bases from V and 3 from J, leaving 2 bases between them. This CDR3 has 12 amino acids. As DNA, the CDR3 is TGTGCCAGCAGTTTCGACACCGGGGAGCTGTTTTTT. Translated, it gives CASSFDTGELFF.

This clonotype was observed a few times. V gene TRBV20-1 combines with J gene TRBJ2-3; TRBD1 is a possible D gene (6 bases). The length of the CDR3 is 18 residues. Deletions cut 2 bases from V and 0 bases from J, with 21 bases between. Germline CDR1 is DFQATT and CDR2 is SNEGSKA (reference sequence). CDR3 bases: TGCAGTGCTAGACCCCTCCCGGGGACAATTATAAGCACAGATACGCAGTATTTT. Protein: CSARPLPGTIISTDTQYF.

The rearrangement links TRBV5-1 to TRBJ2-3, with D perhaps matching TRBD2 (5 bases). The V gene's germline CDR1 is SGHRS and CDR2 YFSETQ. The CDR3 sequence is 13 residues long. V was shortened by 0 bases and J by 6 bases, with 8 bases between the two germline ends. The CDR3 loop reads CASSLEGGDTQYF. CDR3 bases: TGCGCCAGCAGCTTGGAGGGCGGGGATACGCAGTATTTT. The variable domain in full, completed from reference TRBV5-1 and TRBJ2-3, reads KAGVTQTPRYLIKTRGQQVTLSCSPISGHRSVSWYQQTPGQGLQFLFEYFSETQRNKGNFPGRFSGRQFSNSRSEMNVSTLELGDSALYLCASSLEGGDTQYFGPGTRLTVL.

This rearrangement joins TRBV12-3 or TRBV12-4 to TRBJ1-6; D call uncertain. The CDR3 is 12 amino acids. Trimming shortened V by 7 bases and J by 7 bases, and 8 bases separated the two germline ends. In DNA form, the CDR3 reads TGTGCCAGCAATATCCAAAATTCACCCCTCCACTTT. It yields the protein CASNIQNSPLHF.

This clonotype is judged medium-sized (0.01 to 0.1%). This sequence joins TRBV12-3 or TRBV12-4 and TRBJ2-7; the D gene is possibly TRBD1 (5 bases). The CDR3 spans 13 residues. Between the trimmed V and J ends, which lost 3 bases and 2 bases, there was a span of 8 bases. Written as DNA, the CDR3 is TGTGCCAGCAGTTTTTGGACACCCTACGAGCAGTACTTC. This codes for CASSFWTPYEQYF.

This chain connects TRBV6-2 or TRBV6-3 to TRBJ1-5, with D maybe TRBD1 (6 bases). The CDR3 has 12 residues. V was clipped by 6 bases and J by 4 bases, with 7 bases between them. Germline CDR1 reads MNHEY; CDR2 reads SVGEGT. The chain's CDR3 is CASRDSNQPQHF. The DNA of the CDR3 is TGTGCCAGCAGGGACAGTAATCAGCCCCAGCATTTT.

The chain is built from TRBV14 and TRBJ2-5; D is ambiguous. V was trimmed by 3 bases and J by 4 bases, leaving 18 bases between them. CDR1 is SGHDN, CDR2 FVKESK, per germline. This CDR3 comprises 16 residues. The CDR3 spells CASSHSSGYFGETQYF. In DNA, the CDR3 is TGTGCCAGCAGCCATTCCTCTGGGTACTTTGGAGAGACCCAGTACTTC.

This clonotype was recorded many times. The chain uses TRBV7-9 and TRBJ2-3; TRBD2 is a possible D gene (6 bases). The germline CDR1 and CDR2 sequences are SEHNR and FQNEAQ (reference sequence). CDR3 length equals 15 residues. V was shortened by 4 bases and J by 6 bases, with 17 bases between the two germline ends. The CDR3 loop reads CASSSGRGFGDTQYF. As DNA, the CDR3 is TGTGCCAGCAGCTCCGGCCGGGGGTTTGGGGATACGCAGTATTTT.

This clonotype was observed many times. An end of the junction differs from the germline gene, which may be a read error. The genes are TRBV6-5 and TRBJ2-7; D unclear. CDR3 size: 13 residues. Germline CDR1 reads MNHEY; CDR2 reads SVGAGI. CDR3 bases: TGTGCCAGCAGCTACTTTGGCTGGGACGAGCAGTACTTC. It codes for CASSYFGWDEQYF.

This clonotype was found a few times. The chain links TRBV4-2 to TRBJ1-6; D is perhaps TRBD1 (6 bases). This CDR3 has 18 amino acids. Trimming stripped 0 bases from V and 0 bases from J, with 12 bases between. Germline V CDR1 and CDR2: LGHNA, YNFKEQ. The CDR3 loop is CASSQEIRGSSYNSPLHF. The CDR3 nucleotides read TGTGCCAGCAGCCAAGAGATCAGGGGTAGCTCCTATAATTCACCCCTCCACTTT.

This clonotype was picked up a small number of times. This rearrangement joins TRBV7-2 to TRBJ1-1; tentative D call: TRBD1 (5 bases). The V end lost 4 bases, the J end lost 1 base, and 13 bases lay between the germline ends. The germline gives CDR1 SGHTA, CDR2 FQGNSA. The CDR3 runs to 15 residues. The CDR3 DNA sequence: TGTGCCAGCAGCTCGGGGCCCATTCGGAACACTGAAGCTTTCTTT. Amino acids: CASSSGPIRNTEAFF.